The sequence of this T cell receptor beta chain was determined in a study of T-cell memory formation after mild COVID-19 (dated by TCRdb to the early 2020s). In the study overall: TCR sequence clusters from the two donors were largely donor specific. T-cell clones expanding and contracting after mild COVID-19 in two donors were tracked by longitudinal TCRalpha and TCRbeta repertoire sequencing. Two young, previously healthy adult volunteers made up the cohort, one male and one female.

Ficoll-Paque density gradient centrifugation was the method used to isolate PBMCs. The full study reports these points: Clones contracting from day 15 to 85 had balanced CD4/CD8 phenotypes, while a second wave expanding from day 15 to 37 was biased towards CD4+. Some responding clones were detected in pre-infection memory, which suggested that pre-existing cross-reactive memory T cells had joined the SARS-CoV-2 response. Only a couple of mild cases were covered by the study, and larger cohorts that include severe cases with pre-infection samples were considered necessary. SARS-CoV-2 specificity of the second-wave clones peaking on day 37 was not confirmed. Contracting CD4+ clones appeared mostly in the CM and EM memory subsets, whereas CD8+ clones were enriched in EMRA.

Notes on this clonotype: Its recognized antigen is unknown. Base qualities were left out, and no much larger clone turns up one base away.

The germline ends are 22 bases apart after V is trimmed by 0 bases and J by 0 bases. CDR3 length: 19 amino acids, cysteine to phenylalanine. The read is trimmed to its CDR3 DNA, 57 bases read in frame from base 1. The germline V gene gives CDR1 as SQVTM and CDR2 as ANQGSEA. Reads for this sample came from an Illumina NovaSeq 6000. TCRalpha and TCRbeta cDNA libraries were constructed by 5'RACE with constant-segment primers, with sample barcodes and unique molecular identifiers being introduced. RNA was extracted from every sample with Trizol reagent. The libraries were amplified in two PCR steps, and the second step added a second sample barcode and Illumina TruSeq adapters. The libraries were sequenced on an Illumina NovaSeq using 2 x 150 bp paired-end reads. Processing in the source paper ran as follows. The reads were demultiplexed and collapsed into UMI-guided consensus sequences using migec v1.2.7. Using mixcr v2.1.11, UMI consensuses were aligned to TRA and TRB V and J templates and then assembled into clonotypes. A clonotype was counted as expanded or contracted only if both edgeR and NoisET called the change significant, with noise models trained on biological replicates. For edgeR calls, the thresholds were a false discovery rate-adjusted p below 0.01 and a log2 fold-change of 1. PCA with hierarchical clustering of max-normalized trajectories of the 1000 most abundant clonotypes was used as exploratory dynamics analysis. Each responding clone was given a CD4 or CD8 phenotype based on the CD4+ and CD8+ repertoires, which had been sequenced separately. TCRdb passed the public sequencing reads through fastp at Q25 and MiXCR, retaining productive beta sequences. Each CDR3 protein gets just one entry, which takes the most common genes and DNA from the rows behind it. What appears here as the V and J calls and clone size reflects TCRdb's work, not the paper's. The sample table records about 300,000 distinct CDR3 sequences; roughly a fifth of these occur just once. Roughly 21% of the sample rests with the top ten.

What was sequenced was PBMCs or a T cell subset sorted from them (not recorded which). The sequence is built from TRBV29-1 and TRBJ2-3; a weak D assignment points to TRBD2 (5 bases agree). The clonotype was recovered from a man aged 18 to 29 who had mild COVID-19 (a few samples of this study predate the infection). The sample titles of this study are shuffled in the database, so cell type and time point are left out; the donor was told from shared clones. At the DNA level, the sequence is TGCAGCGTTGAAGAGCGTCAGGTGATCCCCTCGGGGAGCACAGATACGCAGTATTTT. This gives the protein CSVEERQVIPSGSTDTQYF.